This entry lists 32 T cell receptor beta chains sequenced from one sample in a study of OX40 agonist ivuxolimab in advanced cancers. Only in-frame clones appear in the TCRdb table, and some are missing; sequencing was by immunoSEQ multiplex PCR. The sample carries roughly 60,000 clones, roughly 80% recorded once. The sequenced sample was CD4+ or CD8+ T cells sorted from blood, obtained in a trial of the OX40 agonist ivuxolimab. The receptors here all came from an adult with an advanced solid tumor such as melanoma, head and neck, liver or kidney cancer.

In its sample, this clone was seen once. V gene TRBV4-1 combines with J gene TRBJ2-5; TRBD1 is a possible D gene (5 bases). CDR3 size: 13 residues. V was clipped by 0 bases and J by 11 bases, with 13 bases between them. The germline V gene encodes CDR1 MGHRA and CDR2 YSYEKL. The CDR3 region has the DNA TGCGCCAGCAGCCAAGATGATCGCAGGGTGCAGTACTTC. Amino acids: CASSQDDRRVQYF.

The V call is TRBV27, the J call TRBJ2-2; D uncertain. V shed 2 bases and J shed 4 bases, with 14 bases lying between them. CDR1 is MNHEY, CDR2 SMNVEV, per germline (reference sequence). This CDR3 is 16 amino acids long. CDR3 in DNA: TGTGCCAGCAGTTTAACGAGGTCTACTCCCACCGGGGAGCTGTTTTTT. As protein: CASSLTRSTPTGELFF.

This clone has a handful of counts. V gene TRBV27 combines with J gene TRBJ2-5; no reliable D call. The ends were cut back, 0 bases at V and 3 bases at J, with 8 bases in the middle. Germline-derived CDR1 and CDR2 are MNHEY and SMNVEV (reference sequence). The CDR3 runs to 14 residues. The CDR3 DNA reads TGTGCCAGCAGTTTATCATGGGCAGAAGAGACCCAGTACTTC. Translation gives CASSLSWAEETQYF.

The chain employs TRBV21-1 and TRBJ1-2; the listed D gene, TRBD1, was not tested against the DNA. TRBV21-1 constitutes a pseudogene. There are 20 residues in the CDR3. The chain's CDR3 is CASSKPKRGAGEQGNYGYTF. For the CDR3, the DNA is TGTGCCAGCAGCAAGCCAAAAAGGGGGGCCGGGGAACAGGGGAACTATGGCTACACCTTC.

This clone was picked up a small number of times. This chain connects TRBV14 to TRBJ2-4; 8 positions match TRBD2. The CDR3 covers 16 residues. Looked up from germline, CDR1 is SGHDN and CDR2 is FVKESK. The J segment lost 2 bases and the V segment lost 0 bases, leaving 3 bases of the junction unmatched. CDR3 amino acids: CASSQEGLASKNIQYF. DNA for the CDR3: TGTGCCAGCAGCCAAGAAGGACTAGCCTCCAAAAACATTCAGTACTTC.

V usage is TRBV2 and J usage is TRBJ1-1, with 9 bases aligning to TRBD1. Trimming took 4 bases from V and 2 from J; bases not matched to a gene: 8. There are 16 residues in the CDR3. The germline V gene encodes CDR1 SNHLY and CDR2 FYNNEI. The CDR3 DNA follows: TGTGCCAGCAGTGGGGACAGGGATTATCTCAACACTGAAGCTTTCTTT. Translation gives CASSGDRDYLNTEAFF.

The chain employs TRBV18 and TRBJ2-3, with 12 bases identical to TRBD2. The CDR3 extends over 15 amino acids. Germline CDR1 is KGHSH and CDR2 is LQKENI. V shed 6 bases, J shed 6 bases, and the junction held 7 bases outside the gene matches. The CDR3 is CASSLTSGRTDTQYF. CDR3 DNA: TGTGCCAGCTCCTTGACTAGCGGGAGAACTGATACGCAGTATTTT.

This chain connects TRBV4-1 to TRBJ1-2; D gene uncertain. Germline CDR1 is MGHRA and CDR2 is YSYEKL. This CDR3 is 17 amino acids long. The V end lost 1 base, the J end lost 0 bases, and 15 bases lay between the germline ends. CDR3 in amino acids: CASSQVGRWTANYGYTF. CDR3 nucleotides: TGCGCCAGCAGCCAAGTTGGAAGGTGGACCGCTAACTATGGCTACACCTTC.

The V and J genes are TRBV5-4 and TRBJ2-3; 9 bases fit TRBD1. With 3 bases clipped from V and 6 bases from J, the junction kept 11 bases outside the gene matches. The germline V gene encodes CDR1 SGHNT and CDR2 YYREEE (reference sequence). CDR3 length: 16 amino acids. CDR3 sequence (DNA): TGTGCCAGCAGCTCACCGGGACAGGGTTTCGCGGATACGCAGTATTTT. It encodes CASSSPGQGFADTQYF.

The chain combines TRBV5-1 with TRBJ1-3; D call uncertain. Germline V gene lookup returns CDR1 SGHRS and CDR2 YFSETQ. V shed 1 base and J shed 3 bases, with 5 bases lying between them. The CDR3 is 13 amino acids. CDR3 in amino acids: CASSLRGGNTIYF. For the CDR3, the DNA is TGCGCCAGCAGCTTGCGTGGTGGAAACACCATATATTTT.

The J gene is TRBJ2-1, the V gene TRBV5-1, with TRBD2 matching over 13 bases. This CDR3 spans 19 amino acids. Germline CDR1 reads SGHRS; CDR2 reads YFSETQ. Losses at the gene ends were 3 bases for V and 7 bases for J; bases not matched to a gene: 16. CDR3 sequence (DNA): TGCGCCAGCAGCTCCAGCACGCGACTAGCGGGAGGACTTTGGAATGAGCAGTTCTTC. This encodes CASSSSTRLAGGLWNEQFF.

The rearrangement uses TRBV5-1 and TRBJ2-1; D gene unclear. The V gene lost 4 bases and the J gene lost 2 bases, with 13 bases spanning the gap. CDR3 length: 15 residues. The germline gives CDR1 SGHRS, CDR2 YFSETQ. Written as DNA, the CDR3 is TGCGCCAGCAGCCCCAGTTTTTCCGCCTACAATGAGCAGTTCTTC. Amino acids: CASSPSFSAYNEQFF.

The V call is TRBV18, the J call TRBJ1-1; no firm D call. Germline V gene lookup returns CDR1 KGHSH and CDR2 LQKENI. This CDR3 is built from 13 residues. V gave up 2 bases and J gave up 4 bases, with 8 bases separating them. CDR3 bases: TGTGCCAGCTCACCATCGGTCAGCACTGAAGCTTTCTTT. It codes for CASSPSVSTEAFF. The whole variable domain, filled in from reference TRBV18 and TRBJ1-1, reads NAGVMQNPRHLVRRRGQEARLRCSPMKGHSHVYWYRQLPEEGLKFMVYLQKENIIDESGMPKERFSAEFPKEGPSILRIQQVVRGDSAAYFCASSPSVSTEAFFGQGTRLTVV.

The gene calls are TRBV18 and TRBJ2-7; TRBD2 matches at 7 bases. Germline lookup yields CDR1 KGHSH and CDR2 LQKENI. Trimming at V came to 4 bases and at J to 0 bases, leaving 6 bases not matched to a gene. CDR3 length: 15 residues. The CDR3 region has the DNA TGTGCCAGCTCACGCGGGGGTGCCGACTCCTACGAGCAGTACGTC. It codes for CASSRGGADSYEQYV.

J is TRBJ1-3 and V is TRBV5-1, with a weak D call TRBD1 (5 bases). The CDR3 runs 15 residues. Germline values: CDR1 SGHRS, CDR2 YFSETQ. Trimming took off 4 bases at V and 2 bases at J, with 13 bases between the two ends. CDR3 nucleotides: TGCGCCAGCAGCCCCTGGCGGGGGGCTGGAAACACCATATATTTT. Translating gives CASSPWRGAGNTIYF.

This clone was counted a few times. This sequence joins TRBV7-8 and TRBJ2-7; D gene ambiguous. Germline V CDR1 and CDR2: SGHVS, FQNEAQ. V dropped 1 base and J dropped 4 bases, with 14 bases sitting between them. CDR3 length: 15 amino acids. The CDR3 sequence is CASSLGWAPAYEQYV. CDR3 coding DNA: TGTGCCAGCAGCTTAGGTTGGGCCCCGGCTTACGAGCAGTACGTC.

This chain links TRBV19 with TRBJ1-4, with D unresolved. CDR1 is LNHDA, CDR2 SQIVND, per germline (reference sequence). The CDR3 extends over 14 amino acids. Trimming removed 5 bases at V and 7 bases at J, with 14 bases between. This CDR3 reads CASSPGLRTEKLFF. For the CDR3, the DNA is TGTGCCAGTAGTCCTGGACTTCGAACTGAAAAACTGTTTTTT.

The chain recombines TRBV18 with TRBJ2-7; 9 bases map to TRBD1. The germline V gene has CDR1 KGHSH and CDR2 LQKENI. CDR3 length equals 15 residues. Trimming cost V 0 bases and J 5 bases; bases outside gene matches: 5. CDR3 DNA: TGTGCCAGCTCACCACCGGGACAGGGTTCCCACGAGCAGTACTTC. Amino acids: CASSPPGQGSHEQYF.

The rearrangement uses TRBV6-6 and TRBJ2-3; D uncertain. CDR1 and CDR2 (germline): MNHNY, SVGAGI (reference sequence). The CDR3 is 14 residues long. Trimming removed 6 bases from V and 0 bases from J, with 10 bases in between. The CDR3 DNA reads TGTGCCAGCAGACCCCCGGGTAGCACAGATACGCAGTATTTT. Translating it yields CASRPPGSTDTQYF.

This sequence joins TRBV5-1 and TRBJ2-1, with D perhaps TRBD1 (5 bases). This CDR3 comprises 12 residues. Deletions cut 4 bases from V and 9 bases from J, with 11 bases between. Germline CDR1 reads SGHRS; CDR2 reads YFSETQ. The DNA for the CDR3 is TGCGCCAGCAGCCTAGGACATAGTGAGCAGTTCTTC. This gives the protein CASSLGHSEQFF.

The chain uses TRBV11-1 and TRBJ1-1; D call uncertain. Trimming cost V 3 bases and J 2 bases, with 7 bases left between them. The CDR3 spans 13 residues. Per germline, CDR1 SGHAT and CDR2 FQDESV (reference sequence). The CDR3 loop is CASSLRRNTEAFF. The CDR3 DNA sequence: TGTGCCAGCAGCTTGCGACGAAACACTGAAGCTTTCTTT.

J is TRBJ2-4 and V is TRBV7-9; 10 bases are a match to TRBD2. With V trimmed by 5 bases and J by 3 bases, 16 bases remained unmatched. CDR1 and CDR2 from the germline V gene are SEHNR and FQNEAQ (reference sequence). This CDR3 is 19 amino acids long. The CDR3 bases are TGTGCCAGCAGCCCCCGTGATAGCGGGAGGTGGGGTAGCAAAAACATTCAGTACTTC. This gives the protein CASSPRDSGRWGSKNIQYF.

This rearrangement joins TRBV19 to TRBJ1-2, with 7 bases aligning to TRBD1. Germline V gene data show CDR1 as LNHDA and CDR2 as SQIVND (reference sequence). Trimming cost V 9 bases and J 9 bases; bases outside gene matches: 7. The CDR3 length is 11 residues. CDR3 DNA sequence: TGTGCCAGCAGTCGACAGGGACGCTACACCTTC. Its protein is CASSRQGRYTF.

The chain combines TRBV7-6 with TRBJ2-1; 9 bases are shared with TRBD2. The length of the CDR3 is 15 residues. Germline-derived CDR1 and CDR2 are SGHVS and FNYEAQ. Trimming cost V 3 bases and J 9 bases; bases outside gene matches: 9. In DNA, the CDR3 is TGTGCCAGCAGCTTGGTAGCGGGAGTCAGGAGTGAGCAGTTCTTC. Protein sequence: CASSLVAGVRSEQFF. The whole variable domain, remainder taken from reference TRBV7-6 and TRBJ2-1, is GAGVSQSPRYKVTKRGQDVALRCDPISGHVSLYWYRQALGQGPEFLTYFNYEAQQDKSGLPNDRFSAERPEGSISTLTIQRTEQRDSAMYRCASSLVAGVRSEQFFGPGTRLTVL.

The chain joins TRBV7-6 to TRBJ2-1; 10 bases agree with TRBD2. CDR3 size: 14 residues. Germline values: CDR1 SGHVS, CDR2 FNYEAQ. J lost 6 bases, V lost 8 bases, and 7 bases had no gene match. This CDR3 is CASQTSGVANEQFF. The CDR3 region has the DNA TGTGCCAGCCAAACTAGCGGGGTAGCCAATGAGCAGTTCTTC.

The chain recombines TRBV28 with TRBJ1-1; TRBD1 matches 9 bases. The CDR3 has 15 amino acids. V gave up 5 bases and J gave up 3 bases; unmatched junction bases: 7. Germline CDR1 MDHEN, CDR2 SYDVKM. The DNA for the CDR3 is TGTGCCAGCAGTCCTCTATGGACAGGGGACACTGAAGCTTTCTTT. This codes for CASSPLWTGDTEAFF.

The chain recombines TRBV7-8 with TRBJ2-1, with D uncertain. With 3 bases removed from V and 6 bases from J, the gap between germline ends came to 15 bases. Germline CDR1 and CDR2: SGHVS and FQNEAQ. This CDR3 spans 15 amino acids. CDR3 amino acids: CASSFGIHLGNEQFF. In DNA form, the CDR3 reads TGTGCCAGCAGCTTTGGAATCCACTTAGGCAATGAGCAGTTCTTC.

This chain connects TRBV11-3 to TRBJ1-2, with a possible D match to TRBD1 (5 bases). The ends were cut back, 7 bases at V and 2 bases at J, with 14 bases in the middle. The V gene's germline CDR1 is SGHNT and CDR2 YENEEA. This CDR3 region has 14 residues. CDR3 sequence reads: CASTRGGENYGYTF. For the CDR3, the DNA is TGTGCCAGCACCCGCGGGGGAGAGAACTATGGCTACACCTTC.

V is TRBV11-3 and J is TRBJ2-1, with unresolved D. Germline CDR1 is SGHNT and CDR2 is YENEEA. CDR3 size: 13 residues. Trimming left V 1 base short and J 5 bases short, with 6 bases between. The CDR3, as DNA: TGTGCCAGCAGCTTAGGACCAGACAATGAGCAGTTCTTC. Amino acid sequence: CASSLGPDNEQFF. The variable domain in full, with the rest retrieved from reference TRBV11-3 and TRBJ2-1, is EAGVVQSPRYKIIEKKQPVAFWCNPISGHNTLYWYLQNLGQGPELLIRYENEEAVDDSQLPKDRFSAERLKGVDSTLKIQPAELGDSAVYLCASSLGPDNEQFFGPGTRLTVL.

The J gene is TRBJ2-1, the V gene TRBV5-1; 8 bases are a match to TRBD1. The CDR3 runs to 14 residues. V lost 1 base to trimming and J lost 8 bases; unmatched junction nucleotides: 5. Germline-derived CDR1 and CDR2 are SGHRS and YFSETQ. In DNA, the CDR3 is TGCGCCAGCAGCTTGCGGACAGGGTTCGATGAGCAGTTCTTC. As protein: CASSLRTGFDEQFF.

The chain links TRBV11-1 to TRBJ2-3; the D gene is possibly TRBD1 (6 bases). V was clipped by 6 bases and J by 5 bases, with 15 bases between them. The CDR3 covers 14 residues. The germline CDR1 and CDR2 sequences are SGHAT and FQDESV (reference sequence). CDR3 residues: CASSEQGLVDTQYF. In nucleotides, the CDR3 is TGTGCCAGCAGTGAACAGGGTTTAGTAGATACGCAGTATTTT. Full variable domain (outside the CDR3, taken from reference TRBV11-1 and TRBJ2-3): EAEVAQSPRYKITEKSQAVAFWCDPISGHATLYWYRQILGQGPELLVQFQDESVVDDSQLPKDRFSAERLKGVDSTLKIQPAELGDSAMYLCASSEQGLVDTQYFGPGTRLTVL.

J is TRBJ1-1 and V is TRBV5-1; no reliable D call. Per germline, CDR1 SGHRS and CDR2 YFSETQ. The V end was cut by 8 bases, the J end by 1 base, with 12 bases between. This CDR3 is built from 13 residues. The CDR3 bases are TGCGCCAGTGGCGATCAGCGGAACACTGAAGCTTTCTTT. Its translation: CASGDQRNTEAFF.